The rows below give T cell receptor beta chains drawn from one sample of a study of T-cell memory formation after mild COVID-19. Using its own MiXCR run on the 5' RACE reads, TCRdb lists one record per CDR3 protein. This table has approximately 560,000 distinct CDR3 sequences, 15% to 20% appearing once. The sequencing input was PBMCs or a T cell subset sorted from them (not recorded which). These receptors all come from an adult woman who had mild COVID-19 (a few samples of this study predate the infection). Cell type and time point are not known. The CDR3 runs from the conserved cysteine through the conserved F or W. Fields, in order: clone size, V gene, J gene, CDR3 length, D gene, CDR3 protein, CDR3 DNA. A D gene is named only where the DNA matches it firmly. Clone size is given for some rows only: seen once, a few or many times, or a class if the clone is expanded.

>NA|TRBV12-3/TRBV12-4|TRBJ2-7|16|TRBD1
CASSPLRDRGFGEQYF
TGTGCCAGCAGTCCACTCCGGGACAGGGGGTTTGGCGAGCAGTACTTC
>NA|TRBV7-9|TRBJ1-5|15|TRBD1
CASRPDRAMHQPQHF
TGTGCCAGCAGGCCCGACAGGGCGATGCATCAGCCCCAGCATTTT
>few|TRBV4-2|TRBJ1-2|15|NA
CASSQEEGGDYGYTF
TGTGCCAGCAGCCAAGAAGAGGGTGGCGACTATGGCTACACCTTC
>few|TRBV2|TRBJ2-3|12|TRBD2
CASSDRLAEQYF
TGTGCCAGCAGTGATCGGCTAGCGGAGCAGTATTTT
>NA|TRBV7-9|TRBJ2-1|18|TRBD2
CASSSGTSGGSSYNEQFF
TGTGCCAGCAGCTCCGGGACTAGCGGGGGGAGCTCCTACAATGAGCAGTTCTTC
>NA|TRBV7-2|TRBJ2-3|17|NA
CASSRKQGWGSTDTQYF
TGTGCCAGCAGCAGAAAGCAGGGGTGGGGTAGCACAGATACGCAGTATTTT
>NA|TRBV9|TRBJ2-2|15|NA
CASSAVLQNTGELFF
TGTGCCAGCAGCGCCGTTCTCCAAAACACCGGGGAGCTGTTTTTT
>NA|TRBV29-1|TRBJ2-1|13|TRBD2
CSVRAGGYNEQFF
TGCAGCGTTCGAGCGGGGGGCTACAATGAGCAGTTCTTC
>few|TRBV7-9|TRBJ1-5|14|TRBD1
CASSSDRANQPQHF
TGTGCCAGCAGCTCGGACAGGGCCAATCAGCCCCAGCATTTT
>few|TRBV7-8|TRBJ1-6|16|TRBD1
CASSVGGTGVYSPLHF
TGTGCCAGCAGCGTAGGGGGGACAGGGGTTTATTCACCCCTCCACTTT
>few|TRBV2|TRBJ1-5|14|NA
CASTQDRNNQPQHF
TGTGCCAGCACCCAAGACAGGAACAATCAGCCCCAGCATTTT
>NA|TRBV6-1|TRBJ2-1|13|NA
CASSFLTGNEQFF
TGTGCCAGCAGTTTTCTCACAGGGAATGAGCAGTTCTTC
>few|TRBV30|TRBJ1-6|15|TRBD1
CAWGQGAKDNSPLHF
TGTGCCTGGGGACAGGGGGCAAAGGATAATTCACCCCTCCACTTT
>NA|TRBV29-1|TRBJ2-3|15|NA
CSVVGVNSITDTQYF
TGCAGCGTTGTTGGGGTGAATTCCATCACAGATACGCAGTATTTT
>NA|TRBV6-5|TRBJ1-1|15|TRBD1
CASSISTRGRTEAFF
TGTGCCAGCAGTATCTCTACCAGGGGGCGAACTGAAGCTTTCTTT
>NA|TRBV4-1|TRBJ1-1|15|NA
CASSQVQGGGTEAFF
TGCGCCAGCAGCCAAGTACAGGGAGGGGGGACTGAAGCTTTCTTT
>many|TRBV11-3|TRBJ2-7|15|TRBD2
CASSPPGLGAGVQYF
TGTGCCAGCAGCCCACCGGGACTAGGGGCCGGTGTGCAGTACTTC
>NA|TRBV3-1|TRBJ2-5|16|NA
CASSQDWDNYQETQYF
TGTGCCAGCAGCCAAGATTGGGACAATTACCAAGAGACCCAGTACTTC
>NA|TRBV30|TRBJ1-1|15|TRBD1
CAWSVQEGARTEAFF
TGTGCCTGGAGTGTACAAGAGGGGGCGCGGACTGAAGCTTTCTTT
>NA|TRBV7-2|TRBJ1-4|20|TRBD1
CASSYHLTGTGFGTNEKLFF
TGTGCCAGCAGCTACCACCTAACCGGGACAGGGTTCGGCACTAATGAAAAACTGTTTTTT
>NA|TRBV27|TRBJ1-2|12|TRBD1
CASRQGFHGYTF
TGTGCCAGCAGACAGGGGTTTCATGGCTACACCTTC
>NA|TRBV7-2|TRBJ1-2|15|NA
CASSLAAGEAYGYTF
TGTGCCAGCAGCTTAGCGGCAGGGGAGGCCTATGGCTACACCTTC
>few|TRBV7-2|TRBJ2-5|16|TRBD2
CASSAQTSGSQETQYF
TGTGCCAGCAGCGCACAGACTAGCGGCTCCCAAGAGACCCAGTACTTC
>NA|TRBV7-8|TRBJ1-6|14|NA
CASSLVGEGSPLHF
TGTGCCAGCAGCTTAGTAGGGGAAGGATCACCCCTCCACTTT
>NA|TRBV3-1|TRBJ2-7|15|TRBD2
CASSPLAGGSYEQYF
TGTGCCAGCAGCCCCCTGGCGGGAGGCTCCTACGAGCAGTACTTC
>NA|TRBV5-6|TRBJ1-1|16|NA
CASSLDWGRLNTEAFF
TGTGCCAGCAGCTTGGATTGGGGCCGCTTGAACACTGAAGCTTTCTTT
>NA|TRBV20-1|TRBJ1-6|16|NA
CSARDFQGPANSPLHF
TGCAGTGCTAGAGATTTTCAAGGACCAGCTAATTCACCCCTCCACTTT
>few|TRBV11-2|TRBJ1-1|14|TRBD1
CASSRTGWDNEAFF
TGTGCCAGCAGCAGGACAGGATGGGATAATGAAGCTTTCTTT
>NA|TRBV4-2|TRBJ2-7|13|NA
CASSQNYGYEQYF
TGTGCCAGCAGCCAAAACTACGGCTACGAGCAGTACTTC
>few|TRBV5-1|TRBJ1-6|15|TRBD1
CASRATGVSNSPLHF
TGCGCCAGCAGGGCTACAGGGGTCTCTAATTCACCCCTCCACTTT
>many|TRBV7-7|TRBJ2-3|14|NA
CASSLSGPTDTQYF
TGTGCTAGCAGCCTTAGCGGACCCACAGATACGCAGTATTTT
>NA|TRBV19|TRBJ2-7|15|TRBD2
CASSAGTSGRTVRYF
TGTGCCAGTAGTGCCGGGACTAGCGGGAGAACCGTGCGGTACTTC
>NA|TRBV9|TRBJ2-7|16|TRBD2
CASSVAGGSSTYEQYF
TGTGCCAGCAGCGTAGCCGGCGGGAGCTCCACCTACGAGCAGTACTTC
>NA|TRBV25-1|TRBJ2-7|14|TRBD1
CASSSRQGLNEQYF
TGTGCCAGCAGTTCCCGACAGGGCCTGAACGAGCAGTACTTC
>NA|TRBV2|TRBJ2-2|13|NA
CASTGDYTGELFF
TGTGCCAGCACGGGGGACTACACCGGGGAGCTGTTTTTT
>once|TRBV29-1|TRBJ1-6|13|NA
CSVGQEYNSPLHF
TGCAGCGTTGGACAGGAGTATAATTCACCCCTCCACTTT
>NA|TRBV20-1|TRBJ1-4|14|NA
CSASPGAVNEKLFF
TGCAGTGCTTCTCCGGGGGCGGTTAATGAAAAACTGTTTTTT
>NA|TRBV12-3/TRBV12-4|TRBJ1-2|14|TRBD1
CASSVTGSRYGYTF
TGTGCCAGCAGTGTGACAGGGTCTAGGTATGGCTACACCTTC
>NA|TRBV3-1|TRBJ2-3|16|TRBD2
CASSQVSGGAVDTQYF
TGTGCCAGCAGCCAGGTTAGCGGGGGGGCCGTTGATACGCAGTATTTT
>many|TRBV7-9|TRBJ2-5|11|NA
CASSRTETQYF
TGTGCCAGCAGCCGGACGGAGACCCAGTACTTC
>NA|TRBV20-1|TRBJ2-1|11|NA
CSARGGYEQFF
TGCAGTGCTAGAGGGGGGTATGAGCAGTTCTTC
>few|TRBV24-1|TRBJ2-7|12|NA
CATSEDKYEQYF
TGTGCCACCAGTGAGGACAAGTACGAGCAGTACTTC
>many|TRBV3-1|TRBJ1-2|13|NA
CASSFDGGYGYTF
TGTGCCAGCAGCTTCGACGGAGGCTATGGCTACACCTTC
>once|TRBV14|TRBJ1-5|13|NA
CASSQDLGQPQHF
TGTGCCAGCAGCCAAGATCTAGGTCAGCCCCAGCATTTT
>NA|TRBV9|TRBJ2-1|20|TRBD2
CASSVACPPPPSGHYNEQFF
TGTGCCAGCAGCGTAGCATGTCCCCCACCTCCTAGCGGGCATTACAATGAGCAGTTCTTC
>few|TRBV7-9|TRBJ2-7|15|NA
CASSLASDSPYEQYF
TGTGCCAGCAGCTTAGCATCCGACAGTCCTTACGAGCAGTACTTC
>few|TRBV30|TRBJ2-7|11|TRBD1
CACETGDEQYF
TGTGCCTGCGAGACAGGGGACGAGCAGTACTTC
>NA|TRBV20-1|TRBJ1-2|14|NA
CSARGSDTNYGYTF
TGCAGTGCTAGGGGCAGTGACACTAACTATGGCTACACCTTC
>few|TRBV7-3|TRBJ2-1|14|TRBD2
CASSLLAGPREQFF
TGTGCCAGCAGCTTACTAGCGGGACCCCGCGAGCAGTTCTTC
>NA|TRBV7-2|TRBJ2-3|15|NA
CASSLAHSSTDTQYF
TGTGCCAGCAGCTTAGCGCACAGCAGCACAGATACGCAGTATTTT
>NA|TRBV12-3/TRBV12-4|TRBJ1-3|15|TRBD1
CASNRGGYSGNTIYF
TGTGCCAGCAACAGGGGGGGATACTCTGGAAACACCATATATTTT